Listed below are T cell receptor beta chains from one sample, sequenced in a study of PD-1 blockade in classical Hodgkin lymphoma. The method was immunoSEQ multiplex PCR; TCRdb's version includes in-frame clones alone and lacks a portion of them. The table has nearly 7,000 clones, 80% seen once. The specimen comprised CD4+ T cells from blood, sampled at baseline. These receptors were collected from a human donor with classical Hodgkin lymphoma. CDR3s include the opening cysteine and the closing phenylalanine or tryptophan. D genes are given only for firm matches. Clone size is not always given. Where it is, it says once, few, many or a class for expanded clones.

TRBD2,TRBV5-1,-,TRBJ2-1,CASSLSSGSYNEQFF,TGCGCCAGCAGCCTCTCTAGCGGCTCCTACAATGAGCAGTTCTTC
-,TRBV19,-,TRBJ2-1,CASSISLSPPYNEQFF,TGTGCCAGTAGTATATCGCTCTCTCCCCCCTACAATGAGCAGTTCTTC
TRBD2,TRBV18,-,TRBJ2-1,CASSLVAGGPEQFF,TGTGCCAGCTCACTAGTAGCGGGAGGGCCTGAGCAGTTCTTC
-,TRBV5-1,-,TRBJ2-1,CASSFNGGGVYEQFF,TGCGCCAGCAGCTTCAACGGGGGCGGAGTATATGAGCAGTTCTTC
-,TRBV20-1,-,TRBJ1-2,CSASIGYTF,TGCAGTGCTAGCATAGGCTACACCTTC
-,TRBV18,once,TRBJ2-5,CASSHLLRGLHQETQYF,TGTGCCAGCTCACACCTCTTACGGGGACTCCACCAAGAGACCCAGTACTTC
-,TRBV6-1,-,TRBJ2-5,CASSPRALAQETQYF,TGTGCCAGCTCCCCCCGAGCACTAGCTCAAGAGACCCAGTACTTC
-,TRBV28,-,TRBJ1-2,CASSKQDTYGYTF,TGTGCCAGCAGTAAACAAGACACCTATGGCTACACCTTC
-,TRBV13,-,TRBJ2-7,CASSPTVNRGASSYEQYF,TGTGCCAGCAGTCCGACTGTCAACCGGGGCGCGAGCTCCTACGAGCAGTACTTC
TRBD2,TRBV5-8,-,TRBJ2-3,CASSSGLAWDTDTQYF,TGTGCCAGCAGCTCGGGACTAGCGTGGGACACAGATACGCAGTATTTT
-,TRBV10-1,once,TRBJ2-7,CASSRAGLPYEQYF,TGCGCCAGCAGCCGCGCGGGACTCCCATACGAGCAGTACTTC
TRBD1,TRBV27,-,TRBJ2-5,CASSQMGQGAGTQYF,TGTGCCAGCAGCCAGATGGGACAGGGGGCAGGGACCCAGTACTTC
TRBD1,TRBV18,once,TRBJ1-4,CASSGQATNEKLFF,TGTGCCAGCTCAGGACAGGCAACTAATGAAAAACTGTTTTTT
TRBD2,TRBV30,-,TRBJ2-2,CAWSLAGGGTGELFF,TGTGCCTGGAGCCTAGCGGGAGGCGGCACCGGGGAGCTGTTTTTT
-,TRBV19,-,TRBJ2-1,CASSTNLYNEQFF,TGTGCCAGTAGTACCAACTTGTACAATGAGCAGTTCTTC
-,TRBV7-7,-,TRBJ2-2,CASSPQQSSAGELFF,TGTGCTAGCAGCCCGCAACAATCTAGTGCCGGGGAGCTGTTTTTT